This TCR beta chain was found in a study of glioma-infiltrating T cells after dendritic cell vaccination. Across the whole study: Patients received three intradermal dendritic cell vaccine injections at biweekly intervals. Broader study findings: Few patients contributed both blood and tumor specimens.

Notes on this clone: The antigen remains undetermined. The junction differs from germline at one of its ends, possibly a read error.

Germline-derived CDR1 and CDR2 are GTSNPN and SVGIG (reference sequence). There are 11 residues in the CDR3. Fresh-frozen tumor tissue and more than two years of survival data were available for all. Measured with immunoSEQ multiplex PCR; TCRdb has only the in-frame clones, and not every one. The sample has around 100,000 clones; more than 80% are singletons. The gene calls are TRBV30 and TRBJ1-2, with 11 bases lining up with TRBD1. Sequenced here: blood, sampled before dendritic cell vaccination. The sequence came from a human donor with glioblastoma. This CDR3 reads CAWSGTGGFAF. For the CDR3, the DNA is TGTGCCTGGAGTGGGACAGGGGGCTTTGCCTTC.